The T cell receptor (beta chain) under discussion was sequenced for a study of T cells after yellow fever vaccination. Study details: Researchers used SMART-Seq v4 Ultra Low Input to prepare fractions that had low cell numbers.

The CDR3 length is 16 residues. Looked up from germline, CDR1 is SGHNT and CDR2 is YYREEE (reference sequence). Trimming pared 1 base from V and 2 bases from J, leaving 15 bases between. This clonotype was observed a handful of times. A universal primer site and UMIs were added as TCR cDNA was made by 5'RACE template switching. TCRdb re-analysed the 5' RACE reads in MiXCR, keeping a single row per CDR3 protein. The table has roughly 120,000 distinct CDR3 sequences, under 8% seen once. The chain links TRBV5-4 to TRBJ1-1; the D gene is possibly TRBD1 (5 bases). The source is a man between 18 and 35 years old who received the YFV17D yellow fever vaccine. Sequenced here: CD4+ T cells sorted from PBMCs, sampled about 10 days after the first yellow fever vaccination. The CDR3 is CASSLRSGTENTEAFF. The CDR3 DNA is TGTGCCAGCAGCTTGAGGTCCGGGACGGAAAACACTGAAGCTTTCTTT.